The 21 T cell receptor beta chains below all came from one sample that was sequenced in a study of T cell responses to AZD1222 COVID-19 vaccine. TCRdb's copy holds only in-frame clones and misses some; the assay was immunoSEQ multiplex PCR. The sample contains fewer than 150,000 clones, about four fifths of which appear only once. This sample comprised peripheral blood, obtained on day 0 of AZD1222 vaccination. The receptor source for this set is an adult in good health.

This chain's CDR3 is CASSQKETQYF. The DNA of the CDR3 is TGTGCCAGCAGCCAGAAAGAGACCCAGTACTTC. This chain uses TRBV7-9 with TRBJ2-5; D is unclear. CDR1 and CDR2 (germline): SEHNR, FQNEAQ (reference sequence). V lost 5 bases and J lost 3, with 4 bases in between. The CDR3 spans 11 residues.

Only one count was recorded for this clone. The chain is built from TRBV5-4 and TRBJ2-7, with a weak D call TRBD1 (5 bases). Per the germline V gene, CDR1 is SGHNT and CDR2 is YYREEE (reference sequence). The CDR3 length is 15 residues. V lost 1 base and J 7 bases, leaving 18 bases between the germline ends. In nucleotides, the CDR3 is TGTGCCAGCAGCTTGAGCCCGCGTCAGGGTGGGGAGCAGTACTTC. Translated, it gives CASSLSPRQGGEQYF.

In DNA form, the CDR3 reads TGTGCCAGCTCAGCGGGACCCCCTGTCGCTCAGCCCCAGCATTTT. It encodes CASSAGPPVAQPQHF. V usage is TRBV18 and J usage is TRBJ1-5; the D gene is possibly TRBD1 (5 bases). The V end was cut by 5 bases, the J end by 6 bases, with 17 bases between. Germline assignment: CDR1 KGHSH and CDR2 LQKENI. The CDR3 contains 15 residues. Using reference TRBV18 and TRBJ1-5 for the parts outside the CDR3, the full variable domain is NAGVMQNPRHLVRRRGQEARLRCSPMKGHSHVYWYRQLPEEGLKFMVYLQKENIIDESGMPKERFSAEFPKEGPSILRIQQVVRGDSAAYFCASSAGPPVAQPQHFGDGTRLSIL.

The rearrangement uses TRBV7-3 and TRBJ1-1; 7 bases match TRBD1. The CDR3 length is 14 residues. Germline values: CDR1 SGHTA, CDR2 FQGTGA. V lost 6 bases, J lost 2 bases, and 6 bases stayed unmatched. Here the CDR3 DNA reads TGTGCCAGCAGATCGGGACAGACAAACACTGAAGCTTTCTTT. Translating gives CASRSGQTNTEAFF.

The chain joins TRBV5-1 to TRBJ1-4; D is unclear. The CDR3 extends over 15 amino acids. Trimming removed 0 bases at V and 3 bases at J, with 9 bases between. Germline V gives CDR1 SGHRS, CDR2 YFSETQ. The DNA of the CDR3 is TGCGCCAGCAGCTTGGGCGAGCAGTCTAATGAAAAACTGTTTTTT. Residues: CASSLGEQSNEKLFF. The whole variable domain, filled in from reference TRBV5-1 and TRBJ1-4, reads KAGVTQTPRYLIKTRGQQVTLSCSPISGHRSVSWYQQTPGQGLQFLFEYFSETQRNKGNFPGRFSGRQFSNSRSEMNVSTLELGDSALYLCASSLGEQSNEKLFFGSGTQLSVL.

The sample holds a few counts of this clone. The chain uses TRBV5-1 and TRBJ1-2; D possibly corresponds to TRBD1 (5 bases). Germline V gene lookup returns CDR1 SGHRS and CDR2 YFSETQ. The V end lost 4 bases, the J end lost 8 bases, and 12 bases lay between the germline ends. The length of the CDR3 is 12 residues. CDR3 residues: CASSVPGRGYTF. CDR3 nucleotides: TGCGCCAGCAGCGTTCCAGGGCGAGGCTACACCTTC. Using reference TRBV5-1 and TRBJ1-2 for the parts outside the CDR3, the full variable domain is KAGVTQTPRYLIKTRGQQVTLSCSPISGHRSVSWYQQTPGQGLQFLFEYFSETQRNKGNFPGRFSGRQFSNSRSEMNVSTLELGDSALYLCASSVPGRGYTFGSGTRLTVV.

This chain links TRBV19 with TRBJ1-2; D unclear. Per germline, CDR1 LNHDA and CDR2 SQIVND (reference sequence). The CDR3 runs 12 residues. V was trimmed by 5 bases and J by 8 bases, leaving 12 bases between them. The CDR3 DNA reads as TGTGCCAGTAGTGGATGGAGTGGCGGCTACACCTTC. Protein sequence: CASSGWSGGYTF.

The chain links TRBV30 to TRBJ1-6; D is uncertain. The CDR3 length is 13 residues. CDR1 and CDR2 (germline): GTSNPN, SVGIG (reference sequence). V lost 4 bases and J lost 5, with 9 bases in between. DNA of the CDR3: TGTGCCTGGACGACCAACGATAATTCACCCCTCCACTTT. Its translation is CAWTTNDNSPLHF.

The chain links TRBV9 to TRBJ2-1; D is ambiguous. Germline values: CDR1 SGDLS, CDR2 YYNGEE. The CDR3 has 13 residues. The V gene lost 0 bases and the J gene lost 6 bases, with 7 bases spanning the gap. The CDR3 loop is CASSVASSNEQFF. Written as DNA, the CDR3 is TGTGCCAGCAGCGTAGCCTCGAGCAATGAGCAGTTCTTC.

This chain connects TRBV21-1 to TRBJ2-1; the table gives TRBD1 as D, unverified against the DNA. TRBV21-1 is a recognized pseudogene. The CDR3 has 13 residues. The CDR3 spells CASSKAGDNEQFF. CDR3 nucleotide sequence: TGTGCCAGCAGCAAAGCAGGGGACAATGAGCAGTTCTTC.

The rearrangement uses TRBV9 and TRBJ2-3; D uncertain. The germline V gene encodes CDR1 SGDLS and CDR2 YYNGEE. V was shortened by 0 bases and J by 7 bases, with 15 bases between the two germline ends. The CDR3 length is 15 residues. CDR3: CASSVGGDGSNTQYF. DNA of the CDR3: TGTGCCAGCAGCGTAGGAGGCGACGGCAGTAATACGCAGTATTTT. The full variable domain, rest sourced from reference TRBV9 and TRBJ2-3, is DSGVTQTPKHLITATGQRVTLRCSPRSGDLSVYWYQQSLDQGLQFLIQYYNGEERAKGNILERFSAQQFPDLHSELNLSSLELGDSALYFCASSVGGDGSNTQYFGPGTRLTVL.

This clone was recorded once. V gene TRBV19 combines with J gene TRBJ1-1, with 8 bases fitting TRBD1. CDR1 LNHDA and CDR2 SQIVND come from the germline V gene (reference sequence). V lost 4 bases, J lost 3 bases, and 7 bases stayed unmatched. This CDR3 has 15 residues. The CDR3 coding sequence is TGTGCCAGTAGTAAACCCGACAGGGGAGACACTGAAGCTTTCTTT. This codes for CASSKPDRGDTEAFF.

In its sample, this clone was seen a few times. The J gene is TRBJ1-2, the V gene TRBV2; 7 bases are a match to TRBD1. This CDR3 has 15 amino acids. The germline V gene has CDR1 SNHLY and CDR2 FYNNEI. The V and J ends lost 6 bases and 4 bases, in that order; junction bases with no gene match: 11. This CDR3 reads CASSARRQGAYGYTF. The DNA for the CDR3 is TGTGCCAGCAGCGCTCGGCGACAGGGTGCCTATGGCTACACCTTC.

The chain is built from TRBV9 and TRBJ2-3, with D tentatively TRBD1 (5 bases). Per the germline V gene, CDR1 is SGDLS and CDR2 is YYNGEE. The V gene lost 3 bases and the J gene lost 7 bases, with 15 bases spanning the gap. This CDR3 is built from 14 residues. The DNA for the CDR3 is TGTGCCAGCAGCGAGGGGATTTTGTCACATACGCAGTATTTT. Translated: CASSEGILSHTQYF.

This clone was observed a few times. The chain uses TRBV7-2 and TRBJ1-6; unclear D gene. Between the trimmed V and J ends, which lost 4 bases and 6 bases, there was a span of 13 bases. The CDR3 runs to 15 residues. Germline V gives CDR1 SGHTA, CDR2 FQGNSA. CDR3 in amino acids: CASSSGGSFNSPLHF. DNA for the CDR3: TGTGCCAGCAGCTCGGGTGGGAGCTTTAATTCACCCCTCCACTTT.

J is TRBJ1-2 and V is TRBV19, with D possibly TRBD1 on 5 matching bases. Germline-derived CDR1 and CDR2 are LNHDA and SQIVND (reference sequence). V was pared by 0 bases and J by 2 bases, with 7 bases between. This CDR3 has 14 residues. CDR3 nucleotide sequence: TGTGCCAGTAGTATAGACCCAGGGAACTATGGCTACACCTTC. It yields the protein CASSIDPGNYGYTF.

The V gene is TRBV29-1, the J gene TRBJ1-1; TRBD1 matches 7 bases. V lost 6 bases and J lost 1; bases outside the gene matches: 5. Germline V lookup: CDR1 SQVTM, CDR2 ANQGSEA. The CDR3 runs 13 residues. CDR3 nucleotides: TGCAGCGTGACTGGACAGGCGAACACTGAAGCTTTCTTT. This gives the protein CSVTGQANTEAFF.

The chain joins TRBV6-1 to TRBJ1-1, with a tentative D call TRBD1 (6 bases). Germline CDR1 reads MNHNS; CDR2 reads SASEGT. The CDR3 sequence is 13 residues long. The V gene lost 3 bases and the J gene lost 8 bases, with 13 bases spanning the gap. DNA for the CDR3: TGTGCCAGCAGTGATACAGGGCAACGGGAAGCTTTCTTT. Amino acid sequence: CASSDTGQREAFF.

The V and J genes are TRBV6-5 and TRBJ1-6; D gene uncertain. In germline, CDR1 is MNHEY, CDR2 SVGAGI. Trimming removed 2 bases at V and 13 bases at J, with 9 bases between. The length of the CDR3 is 12 residues. CDR3 nucleotides: TGTGCCAGCAGTTACAACCCCGGCCCCCTCCACTTT. It yields the protein CASSYNPGPLHF.

This chain joins TRBV9 and TRBJ1-6; D not certain. Germline CDR1 SGDLS, CDR2 YYNGEE. V lost 0 bases and J lost 5, with 9 bases in between. This CDR3 comprises 15 residues. The DNA for the CDR3 is TGTGCCAGCAGCGTAGGGGCGTCAAATAATTCACCCCTCCACTTT. It specifies CASSVGASNNSPLHF. Looking up the rest from reference TRBV9 and TRBJ1-6 gives the full variable domain: DSGVTQTPKHLITATGQRVTLRCSPRSGDLSVYWYQQSLDQGLQFLIQYYNGEERAKGNILERFSAQQFPDLHSELNLSSLELGDSALYFCASSVGASNNSPLHFGNGTRLTVT.

The CDR3 reads CASSLVSTGTNEKLFF. Written as DNA, the CDR3 is TGTGCCAGCAGCTTAGTATCGACAGGGACTAATGAAAAACTGTTTTTT. The chain has TRBV7-2 and TRBJ1-4; 7 nucleotides match TRBD1. Germline-derived CDR1 and CDR2 are SGHTA and FQGNSA. This CDR3 has 16 residues. After removal of 1 base from V and 2 bases from J, the junction contained 4 bases not matched to a gene.